This T cell receptor beta chain was documented in a study of T cell changes during pregnancy in multiple sclerosis. In germline, CDR1 is SQVTM, CDR2 ANQGSEA. The junction had 6 bases not matched to a gene; V was cut back by 6 bases and J by 0 bases. The CDR3 length is 16 residues. Profiling relied on immunoSEQ multiplex PCR, and the TCRdb table lists in-frame clones only, not all of them. Here the sample spans just over 80,000 clones, around 96% being singletons. The TCR sequence derives from a female donor with multiple sclerosis, enrolled in a pregnancy study. Sequences were derived from peripheral blood, sampled in the second trimester of pregnancy. The chain carries TRBV29-1 and TRBJ2-1, with TRBD2 matching over 12 bases. CDR3 amino acids: CSVSGLAGNSYNEQFF. DNA of the CDR3: TGCAGCGTGAGCGGACTAGCGGGGAACTCCTACAATGAGCAGTTCTTC.